The rows below give T cell receptor beta chains drawn from one sample of a study of blood T cell repertoires in COVID-19. Repertoires were generated with immunoSEQ multiplex PCR, while TCRdb's copy carries only in-frame clones and drops some. The table lists some 190,000 clones, less than 90% of them singletons, with under 4% in the top ten. Source material: PBMCs or T cells enriched from blood (not recorded which). These receptors were obtained from a woman aged 25 to 39 who had been exposed to COVID-19. Each CDR3 is given with its conserved first and last residue. The order of the fields is clone size, D gene, J gene, V gene, CDR3 protein, CDR3 DNA. D genes are given only for firm matches. A clone size is listed for some rows: how often the clone was seen (once, few, many), or a class if it is expanded.

NA	NA	TRBJ1-5	TRBV12-2	CASRLRQGNQPQHF	TGTGCAAGTCGCTTACGTCAGGGGAATCAGCCCCAGCATTTT
NA	TRBD2	TRBJ2-3	TRBV3-1/TRBV3-2	CASSQPYLAGYTDTQYF	TGTGCCAGCAGCCAACCCTACCTAGCGGGATACACAGATACGCAGTATTTT
NA	NA	TRBJ1-1	TRBV4-1	CASSQKRGTRLNTEAFF	TGCGCCAGCAGCCAGAAGCGGGGCACAAGACTAAACACTGAAGCTTTCTTT
NA	TRBD2	TRBJ2-1	TRBV7-6	CASSSGTSGGNEQFF	TGTGCCAGCAGCTCCGGGACTAGCGGGGGCAATGAGCAGTTCTTC
once	NA	TRBJ1-1	TRBV7-9	CASSLMRNTEAFF	TGTGCCAGCAGCTTAATGAGGAACACTGAAGCTTTCTTT
once	NA	TRBJ2-7	TRBV6-2/TRBV6-3	CASSSSSYEQYF	TGTGCCAGCAGTTCGAGCTCCTACGAGCAGTACTTC
NA	NA	TRBJ1-2	TRBV6-5	CASSYSTAGGYTF	TGTGCCAGCAGTTACTCGACAGCGGGGGGCTACACCTTC
NA	TRBD1	TRBJ1-6	TRBV5-6	CASSLARGQGGINSPLHF	TGTGCCAGCAGCTTGGCCAGGGGACAGGGAGGGATTAATTCACCCCTCCACTTT
NA	NA	TRBJ1-4	TRBV25-1	CASRKPQVGGNEKLFF	TGTGCCAGCAGAAAACCGCAAGTAGGGGGTAATGAAAAACTGTTTTTT
NA	TRBD1	TRBJ1-1	TRBV10-2	CASRGTGGKTEAFF	TGCGCCAGCAGAGGGACAGGCGGAAAAACTGAAGCTTTCTTT
few	TRBD1	TRBJ1-5	TRBV7-8	CASTSTGGASNQPQHF	TGTGCCAGCACCTCCACAGGGGGCGCGAGCAATCAGCCCCAGCATTTT
NA	NA	TRBJ2-7	TRBV5-6	CASSLEGLSLYEQYF	TGTGCCAGCAGCTTGGAGGGACTTTCTCTCTACGAGCAGTACTTC
NA	TRBD2	TRBJ2-3	TRBV4-1	CASSPEGSGGRVDTQYF	TGCGCCAGCAGCCCCGAAGGGAGCGGGGGGCGGGTAGATACGCAGTATTTT
NA	NA	TRBJ2-3	TRBV5-1	CASSLGTQGDTQYF	TGCGCCAGCAGCCTCGGGACACAGGGAGATACGCAGTATTTT
NA	TRBD2	TRBJ2-3	TRBV4-1	CASSQRAATSGTDTQYF	TGCGCCAGCAGCCAGCGCGCGGCGACTAGCGGCACAGATACGCAGTATTTT
NA	TRBD2	TRBJ2-1	TRBV27	CASSELALYGDEQFF	TGTGCCAGCAGTGAACTAGCGTTATATGGCGATGAGCAGTTCTTC
NA	NA	TRBJ1-1	TRBV30	CAWSPRHEAFF	TGTGCCTGGAGTCCACGACATGAAGCTTTCTTT
once	NA	TRBJ1-1	TRBV30	CAWSPRIALDTEAFF	TGTGCCTGGAGTCCGCGAATAGCACTCGACACTGAAGCTTTCTTT
NA	NA	TRBJ1-2	TRBV2	CASVTLPGGNYGYTF	TGTGCCAGCGTTACCCTCCCCGGAGGTAACTATGGCTACACCTTC
once	NA	TRBJ2-1	TRBV3-1/TRBV3-2	CASSPLGRRDNEQFF	TGTGCCAGCAGCCCACTAGGGAGGAGGGACAATGAGCAGTTCTTC
NA	TRBD2	TRBJ2-1	TRBV6-2/TRBV6-3	CASSYSIPGLASFYEQFF	TGTGCCAGCAGTTACTCGATTCCGGGACTAGCTAGCTTCTATGAGCAGTTCTTC
NA	NA	TRBJ1-2	TRBV5-1	CASSLNTNRVIYGYTF	TGCGCCAGCAGCTTGAACACCAACAGGGTCATCTATGGCTACACCTTC
NA	TRBD1	TRBJ1-2	TRBV5-1	CASSARDRGYGYTF	TGCGCCAGCAGCGCTCGGGACAGGGGTTATGGCTACACCTTC
NA	TRBD1	TRBJ1-2	TRBV2	CASGGQGAYVGYGYTF	TGTGCCAGCGGTGGACAGGGGGCGTATGTCGGGTATGGCTACACCTTC
NA	NA	TRBJ1-1	TRBV27	CASSLAGRLNTEAFF	TGTGCCAGCAGTTTAGCCGGCAGGCTGAACACTGAAGCTTTCTTT
NA	NA	TRBJ1-5	TRBV6-2/TRBV6-3	CASSYSERGRNQPQHF	TGTGCCAGCAGTTACTCCGAAAGGGGTCGCAATCAGCCCCAGCATTTT
NA	TRBD1	TRBJ1-2	TRBV5-1	CASSFLSQGAHGYTF	TGCGCCAGCAGCTTTCTGTCGCAGGGGGCGCACGGCTACACCTTC
once	NA	TRBJ2-7	TRBV4-1	CASSQVELSGDEQYF	TGCGCCAGCAGCCAAGTGGAACTATCAGGGGACGAGCAGTACTTC
NA	NA	TRBJ1-2	TRBV29-1	CSAAGDVNYGYTF	TGCAGCGCCGCAGGGGACGTTAACTATGGCTACACCTTC
NA	NA	TRBJ2-5	TRBV27	CASSFGIAQETQYF	TGTGCCAGCAGTTTCGGTATCGCCCAAGAGACCCAGTACTTC
NA	NA	TRBJ2-1	TRBV6-4	CASSDEAGDNNEQFF	TGTGCCAGCAGTGACGAGGCAGGGGACAACAATGAGCAGTTCTTC
NA	TRBD1	TRBJ2-3	TRBV9	CASSPTTGNTQYF	TGTGCCAGCAGCCCCACGACAGGGAATACGCAGTATTTT
NA	NA	TRBJ2-5	TRBV11-2	CASSLLNSYQETQYF	TGTGCCAGCAGCTTATTAAACTCCTATCAAGAGACCCAGTACTTC
NA	NA	TRBJ1-2	TRBV6-2/TRBV6-3	CASSYDRLYGYTF	TGTGCCAGCAGTTACGACAGACTGTATGGCTACACCTTC
NA	TRBD2	TRBJ2-3	TRBV27	CASSPLYGPRGAGVSTDTQYF	TGTGCCAGCAGTCCATTATATGGACCGCGTGGAGCGGGGGTTAGCACAGATACGCAGTATTTT
NA	TRBD1	TRBJ1-5	TRBV3-1/TRBV3-2	CASSQDGQGNQPQHF	TGTGCCAGCAGCCAGGACGGACAGGGGAATCAGCCCCAGCATTTT
NA	NA	TRBJ2-1	TRBV7-3	CASSLPQTGFSSYNEQFF	TGTGCCAGCAGCTTACCCCAGACAGGCTTTAGCTCCTACAATGAGCAGTTCTTC
NA	TRBD2	TRBJ2-7	TRBV12-5	CASGLPSGSSYEQYF	TGTGCTAGTGGTTTGCCTAGCGGGAGCTCCTACGAGCAGTACTTC
NA	NA	TRBJ1-4	TRBV11-2	CASSLSGVRDEKLFF	TGTGCCAGCAGCTTATCCGGGGTTAGGGATGAAAAACTGTTTTTT
NA	NA	TRBJ1-6	TRBV4-3	CASSQDFERSPLHF	TGCGCCAGCAGCCAAGATTTCGAGCGGTCACCCCTCCACTTT
NA	NA	TRBJ2-5	TRBV7-2	CASSLNLVGGETQYF	TGTGCCAGCAGCTTAAATTTGGTAGGGGGAGAGACCCAGTACTTC
NA	NA	TRBJ1-1	TRBV6-5	CASSYSLTRASTEAFF	TGTGCCAGCAGTTACTCTTTGACCCGAGCTAGCACTGAAGCTTTCTTT
NA	NA	TRBJ1-3	TRBV5-6	CASSLVAGVDTIYF	TGTGCCAGCAGCTTGGTTGCGGGGGTGGACACCATATATTTT
NA	TRBD2	TRBJ2-1	TRBV5-1	CASSGRASSSYNEQFF	TGCGCCAGCAGCGGGAGGGCCAGTAGCTCCTACAATGAGCAGTTCTTC
NA	TRBD2	TRBJ2-1	TRBV7-2	CASSLVAGGNNEQFF	TGTGCCAGCAGCTTAGTTGCGGGGGGCAACAATGAGCAGTTCTTC
NA	NA	TRBJ2-3	TRBV5-1	CASSDSGLRTDTQYF	TGCGCCAGCAGCGATAGCGGCCTCCGCACAGATACGCAGTATTTT